A selection of T cell receptor beta chains follows, all from one sample in a study of T cells in Graves' hyperthyroidism and ophthalmopathy. From the multiplex PCR reads, TCRdb called clonotypes with MiXCR, one entry per CDR3 protein. The table includes about 96,000 distinct CDR3 sequences, around 50% detected once. Sample: blood. These TCRs come from a woman between 40 and 55 years old with Graves' hyperthyroidism. Each CDR3 is given with its conserved first and last residue. D genes are given only for firm matches. The size of a clone is reported for some rows only, either as once, few or many, or as a class for expanded clones.

j_call: TRBJ1-2
clone_size: NA
d_call: TRBD1
v_call: TRBV5-1
cdr3_aa: CASSVGQGIDYGYTF
cdr3_nt: TGCGCCAGCAGCGTGGGACAGGGGATCGACTATGGCTACACCTTC

j_call: TRBJ2-5
clone_size: NA
d_call: NA
v_call: TRBV29-1
cdr3_aa: CSVAPGDDTQYF
cdr3_nt: TGCAGCGTTGCGCCAGGGGATGATACCCAGTACTTC

j_call: TRBJ1-6
clone_size: NA
d_call: NA
v_call: TRBV20-1
cdr3_aa: CSALRGSLNSPLHF
cdr3_nt: TGCAGTGCCCTTCGGGGCAGCCTGAATTCACCCCTCCACTTT

j_call: TRBJ2-2
clone_size: few
d_call: NA
v_call: TRBV29-1
cdr3_aa: CSVGAPGANTGELFF
cdr3_nt: TGCAGCGTTGGGGCTCCGGGGGCGAACACCGGGGAGCTGTTTTTT

j_call: TRBJ1-2
clone_size: many
d_call: NA
v_call: TRBV9
cdr3_aa: CASSVGVNSVDGYTF
cdr3_nt: TGTGCCAGCAGCGTAGGGGTGAACAGCGTGGATGGCTACACCTTC

j_call: TRBJ2-7
clone_size: few
d_call: NA
v_call: TRBV29-1
cdr3_aa: CSVVAGTDEQYF
cdr3_nt: TGCAGCGTTGTGGCAGGGACCGACGAGCAGTACTTC

j_call: TRBJ1-5
clone_size: NA
d_call: NA
v_call: TRBV15
cdr3_aa: CATSSGGQSNQPQHF
cdr3_nt: TGTGCCACCAGCAGTGGGGGGCAGAGCAATCAGCCCCAGCATTTT

j_call: TRBJ2-3
clone_size: once
d_call: TRBD2
v_call: TRBV20-1
cdr3_aa: CSAGRLAVYTDTQYF
cdr3_nt: TGCAGTGCTGGTCGGCTAGCGGTTTACACAGATACGCAGTATTTT

j_call: TRBJ2-7
clone_size: many
d_call: TRBD1
v_call: TRBV7-8
cdr3_aa: CASSFGAGQGSYEQYF
cdr3_nt: TGTGCCAGCAGCTTTGGGGCGGGACAGGGGTCCTACGAGCAGTACTTC

j_call: TRBJ1-2
clone_size: NA
d_call: NA
v_call: TRBV24-1
cdr3_aa: CATSDCASRTGGDYGYTF
cdr3_nt: NA

j_call: TRBJ1-5
clone_size: many
d_call: TRBD1
v_call: TRBV5-1
cdr3_aa: CASSLKQGGQPQHF
cdr3_nt: TGCGCCAGCAGCTTGAAACAGGGGGGACAGCCCCAGCATTTT

j_call: TRBJ1-5
clone_size: NA
d_call: NA
v_call: TRBV7-9
cdr3_aa: CASSLARDQPQHF
cdr3_nt: TGTGCCAGCAGCTTAGCCAGGGATCAGCCCCAGCATTTT

j_call: TRBJ2-3
clone_size: NA
d_call: TRBD2
v_call: TRBV5-5
cdr3_aa: CASSSLPSGSVDTQYF
cdr3_nt: TGTGCCAGCAGCTCGCTTCCTAGCGGGAGTGTAGATACGCAGTATTTT

j_call: TRBJ1-1
clone_size: NA
d_call: NA
v_call: TRBV20-1
cdr3_aa: CSARHTENTEAFF
cdr3_nt: TGCAGTGCTAGGCATACAGAGAACACTGAAGCTTTCTTT

j_call: TRBJ2-7
clone_size: many
d_call: NA
v_call: TRBV7-8
cdr3_aa: CASSLGAAVEQYF
cdr3_nt: TGTGCCAGCAGCTTAGGGGCAGCCGTCGAGCAGTACTTC

j_call: TRBJ1-1
clone_size: many
d_call: TRBD1
v_call: TRBV25-1
cdr3_aa: CASSGQGLVTEAFF
cdr3_nt: TGTGCCAGCAGTGGACAGGGTTTGGTCACTGAAGCTTTCTTT

j_call: TRBJ1-3
clone_size: NA
d_call: TRBD1
v_call: TRBV9
cdr3_aa: CASSASPGQGAGGNTIYF
cdr3_nt: TGTGCCAGCAGCGCATCACCGGGACAGGGGGCAGGTGGAAACACCATATATTTT

j_call: TRBJ2-7
clone_size: NA
d_call: TRBD2
v_call: TRBV9
cdr3_aa: CASIVGEGGSYEQYF
cdr3_nt: TGTGCCAGCATCGTAGGTGAGGGAGGGTCCTACGAGCAGTACTTC

j_call: TRBJ1-3
clone_size: many
d_call: TRBD1
v_call: TRBV5-1
cdr3_aa: CASSINRGSGNTIYF
cdr3_nt: TGCGCCAGCAGCATCAACAGGGGCTCTGGAAACACCATATATTTT

j_call: TRBJ2-2
clone_size: many
d_call: TRBD2
v_call: TRBV10-1
cdr3_aa: CASIGREGFDTGELFF
cdr3_nt: TGCGCCAGCATAGGCCGGGAGGGATTTGACACCGGGGAGCTGTTTTTT

j_call: TRBJ1-5
clone_size: NA
d_call: NA
v_call: TRBV25-1
cdr3_aa: CASSARARTQPQHF
cdr3_nt: TGTGCCAGCAGTGCTAGAGCCAGGACGCAGCCCCAGCATTTT

j_call: TRBJ2-7
clone_size: NA
d_call: NA
v_call: TRBV20-1
cdr3_aa: CSAKQGSTQSHEQYF
cdr3_nt: TGCAGTGCTAAGCAGGGGTCAACCCAATCCCACGAGCAGTACTTC

j_call: TRBJ2-5
clone_size: many
d_call: NA
v_call: TRBV7-2
cdr3_aa: CASSPGGRGEETQYF
cdr3_nt: TGTGCCAGCAGCCCGGGGGGCAGGGGAGAAGAGACCCAGTACTTC

j_call: TRBJ2-6
clone_size: many
d_call: NA
v_call: TRBV7-6
cdr3_aa: CASSLYGANVLTF
cdr3_nt: TGTGCCAGCAGCTTGTACGGGGCCAACGTCCTGACTTTC

j_call: TRBJ2-7
clone_size: NA
d_call: NA
v_call: TRBV2
cdr3_aa: CASSLTGEDEQYF
cdr3_nt: TGTGCCAGCTCATTAACAGGGGAGGACGAGCAGTACTTC

j_call: TRBJ1-1
clone_size: NA
d_call: NA
v_call: TRBV7-8
cdr3_aa: CATRGPENTEAFF
cdr3_nt: TGTGCCACCCGGGGACCGGAGAACACTGAAGCTTTCTTT

j_call: TRBJ1-1
clone_size: NA
d_call: TRBD1
v_call: TRBV20-1
cdr3_aa: CSAGQGGAEAFF
cdr3_nt: TGCAGTGCTGGACAGGGTGGGGCTGAAGCTTTCTTT

j_call: TRBJ1-5
clone_size: NA
d_call: TRBD1
v_call: TRBV7-8
cdr3_aa: CASSLGQGPFNQPQHF
cdr3_nt: TGTGCCAGCAGCTTAGGACAGGGCCCCTTCAATCAGCCCCAGCATTTT

j_call: TRBJ1-1
clone_size: NA
d_call: NA
v_call: TRBV2
cdr3_aa: CASSVGRETKAFF
cdr3_nt: TGTGCCAGCAGTGTGGGCAGGGAGACTAAGGCTTTCTTT

j_call: TRBJ1-4
clone_size: NA
d_call: NA
v_call: TRBV2
cdr3_aa: CASSDSYEKLFF
cdr3_nt: TGTGCCAGCAGTGACTCTTATGAAAAACTGTTTTTT

j_call: TRBJ1-6
clone_size: NA
d_call: TRBD1
v_call: TRBV9
cdr3_aa: CASSVMGQGDSPLHF
cdr3_nt: TGTGCCAGCAGCGTAATGGGACAGGGCGATTCACCCCTCCACTTT

j_call: TRBJ1-2
clone_size: many
d_call: NA
v_call: TRBV5-1
cdr3_aa: CASSLGRALSFYGYTF
cdr3_nt: TGCGCCAGCAGCTTGGGCAGGGCGCTTTCTTTTTATGGCTACACCTTC

j_call: TRBJ2-7
clone_size: many
d_call: TRBD1
v_call: TRBV5-1
cdr3_aa: CASSTGQGSYEQYF
cdr3_nt: TGCGCCAGCAGCACAGGACAGGGATCCTACGAGCAGTACTTC

j_call: TRBJ1-4
clone_size: NA
d_call: NA
v_call: TRBV9
cdr3_aa: CASRGEGGEVKNCFF
cdr3_nt: NA

j_call: TRBJ2-7
clone_size: NA
d_call: TRBD1
v_call: TRBV25-1
cdr3_aa: CASSDLGQGEQYF
cdr3_nt: TGTGCCAGCAGTGACCTAGGACAGGGGGAGCAGTACTTC

j_call: TRBJ2-5
clone_size: many
d_call: TRBD2
v_call: TRBV2
cdr3_aa: CASLREGGRETQYF
cdr3_nt: TGTGCCAGCTTGAGAGAGGGAGGGAGAGAGACCCAGTACTTC

j_call: TRBJ2-7
clone_size: NA
d_call: TRBD2
v_call: TRBV29-1
cdr3_aa: CSFAGGAGQSYEQYF
cdr3_nt: TGCAGCTTCGCGGGAGGGGCGGGACAGTCCTACGAGCAGTACTTC

j_call: TRBJ2-6
clone_size: many
d_call: NA
v_call: TRBV9
cdr3_aa: CASSATDGASGANVLTF
cdr3_nt: TGTGCCAGCAGCGCAACGGACGGAGCCTCTGGGGCCAACGTCCTGACTTTC

j_call: TRBJ2-3
clone_size: few
d_call: NA
v_call: TRBV20-1
cdr3_aa: CSARGGNTDTQYF
cdr3_nt: TGCAGTGCTAGGGGCGGGAACACAGATACGCAGTATTTT

j_call: TRBJ2-5
clone_size: few
d_call: NA
v_call: TRBV15
cdr3_aa: CATSSPGPQETQYF
cdr3_nt: TGTGCCACCAGCAGCCCGGGACCACAAGAGACCCAGTACTTC

j_call: TRBJ1-1
clone_size: NA
d_call: NA
v_call: TRBV2
cdr3_aa: CASSEYPDTEAFF
cdr3_nt: TGTGCCAGCAGTGAATACCCCGATACTGAAGCTTTCTTT

j_call: TRBJ1-4
clone_size: NA
d_call: TRBD1
v_call: TRBV29-1
cdr3_aa: CSVGTGDPNEKLFF
cdr3_nt: TGCAGCGTAGGAACAGGGGACCCAAATGAAAAACTGTTTTTT

j_call: TRBJ1-2
clone_size: many
d_call: NA
v_call: TRBV25-1
cdr3_aa: CATKETDFYGYTF
cdr3_nt: TGTGCCACCAAGGAGACGGATTTCTATGGCTACACCTTC

j_call: TRBJ2-5
clone_size: few
d_call: TRBD2
v_call: TRBV6-6
cdr3_aa: CASNPLGLAGGETQYF
cdr3_nt: TGTGCCAGCAACCCCCTCGGACTAGCGGGAGGGGAGACCCAGTACTTC

j_call: TRBJ1-2
clone_size: few
d_call: NA
v_call: TRBV7-2
cdr3_aa: CASSLAGQHYGYTF
cdr3_nt: TGTGCCAGCAGCTTAGCCGGGCAGCACTATGGCTACACCTTC

j_call: TRBJ1-1
clone_size: many
d_call: TRBD1
v_call: TRBV29-1
cdr3_aa: CSVYQGDTEAFF
cdr3_nt: TGCAGCGTCTATCAGGGGGACACTGAAGCTTTCTTT

j_call: TRBJ1-1
clone_size: many
d_call: TRBD1
v_call: TRBV29-1
cdr3_aa: CSAPQGAGEAFF
cdr3_nt: TGCAGCGCTCCCCAGGGGGCGGGTGAAGCTTTCTTT

j_call: TRBJ1-5
clone_size: many
d_call: NA
v_call: TRBV20-1
cdr3_aa: CSASGEEGADQPQHF
cdr3_nt: TGCAGTGCTAGCGGTGAGGAAGGGGCGGATCAGCCCCAGCATTTT

j_call: TRBJ1-2
clone_size: NA
d_call: TRBD1
v_call: TRBV10-3
cdr3_aa: CAISPGGDRVNGYTF
cdr3_nt: TGTGCCATCAGTCCTGGCGGGGACAGGGTTAATGGCTACACCTTC

j_call: TRBJ1-5
clone_size: NA
d_call: NA
v_call: TRBV7-9
cdr3_aa: CAGSLALPPGARPQHF
cdr3_nt: TGTGCCGGCAGCTTAGCGCTCCCCCCGGGGGCTCGGCCCCAGCATTTT

j_call: TRBJ2-7
clone_size: many
d_call: NA
v_call: TRBV20-1
cdr3_aa: CSALTGVGERCEQYF
cdr3_nt: TGCAGTGCTTTAACGGGGGTGGGAGAACGGTGCGAGCAGTACTTC

j_call: TRBJ2-5
clone_size: once
d_call: TRBD2
v_call: TRBV29-1
cdr3_aa: CSVEPRGSGRGRETQYF
cdr3_nt: TGCAGCGTTGAACCACGGGGAAGCGGGAGAGGGAGAGAGACCCAGTACTTC

j_call: TRBJ2-5
clone_size: NA
d_call: TRBD2
v_call: TRBV7-9
cdr3_aa: CASSLGRDQPQYF
cdr3_nt: TGTGCCAGCAGCCTAGGGAGGGATCAGCCCCAGTACTTC

j_call: TRBJ1-2
clone_size: many
d_call: NA
v_call: TRBV24-1
cdr3_aa: CATSVAGTGVYGYTF
cdr3_nt: TGTGCCACCAGTGTCGCCGGGACGGGGGTCTATGGCTACACCTTC